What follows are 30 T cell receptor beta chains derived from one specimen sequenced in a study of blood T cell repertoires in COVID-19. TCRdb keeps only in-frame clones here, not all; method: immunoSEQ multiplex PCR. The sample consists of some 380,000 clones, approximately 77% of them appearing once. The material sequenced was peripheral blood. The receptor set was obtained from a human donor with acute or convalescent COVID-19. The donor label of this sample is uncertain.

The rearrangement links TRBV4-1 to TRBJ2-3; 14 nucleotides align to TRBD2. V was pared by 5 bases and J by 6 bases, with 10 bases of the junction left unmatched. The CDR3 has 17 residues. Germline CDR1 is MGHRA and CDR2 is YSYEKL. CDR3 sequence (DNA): TGCGCCAGCAGCACCCACGGACTAGCGGGAGGCGGTGATACGCAGTATTTT. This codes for CASSTHGLAGGGDTQYF.

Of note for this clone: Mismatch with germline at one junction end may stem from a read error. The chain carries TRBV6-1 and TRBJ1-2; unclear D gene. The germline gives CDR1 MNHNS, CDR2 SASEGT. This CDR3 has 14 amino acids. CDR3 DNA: TGTGCCAGCAGCGAAGGGAGCTCTAACTATGGCTACACCTTC. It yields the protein CASSEGSSNYGYTF.

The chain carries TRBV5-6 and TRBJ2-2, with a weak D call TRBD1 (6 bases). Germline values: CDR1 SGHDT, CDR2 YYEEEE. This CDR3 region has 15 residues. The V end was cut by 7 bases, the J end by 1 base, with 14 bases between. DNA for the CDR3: TGTGCCAGCCGCAGGGGAAGTCTGAACACCGGGGAGCTGTTTTTT. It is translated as CASRRGSLNTGELFF.

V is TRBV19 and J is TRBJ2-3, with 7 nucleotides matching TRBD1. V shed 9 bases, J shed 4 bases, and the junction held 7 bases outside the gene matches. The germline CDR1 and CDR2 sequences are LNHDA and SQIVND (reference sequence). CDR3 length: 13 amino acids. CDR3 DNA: TGTGCCAGCAACAGGGGATTAGCAGATACGCAGTATTTT. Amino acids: CASNRGLADTQYF.

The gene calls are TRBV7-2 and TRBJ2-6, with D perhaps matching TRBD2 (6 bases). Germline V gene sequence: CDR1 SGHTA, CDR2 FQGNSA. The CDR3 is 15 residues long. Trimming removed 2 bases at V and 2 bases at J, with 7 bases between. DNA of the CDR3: TGTGCCAGCAGCTTATGGAGGGCTGGGGCCAACGTCCTGACTTTC. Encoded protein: CASSLWRAGANVLTF. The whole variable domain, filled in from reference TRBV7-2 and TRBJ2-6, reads GAGVSQSPSNKVTEKGKDVELRCDPISGHTALYWYRQSLGQGLEFLIYFQGNSAPDKSGLPSDRFSAERTGGSVSTLTIQRTQQEDSAVYLCASSLWRAGANVLTFGAGSRLTVL.

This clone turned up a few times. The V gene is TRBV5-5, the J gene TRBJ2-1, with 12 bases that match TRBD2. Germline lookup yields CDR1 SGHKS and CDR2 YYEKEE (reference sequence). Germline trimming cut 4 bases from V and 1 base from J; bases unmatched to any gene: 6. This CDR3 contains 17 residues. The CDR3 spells CASSHGLAGLSYNEQFF. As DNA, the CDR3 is TGTGCCAGCAGCCACGGACTAGCGGGGCTTTCCTACAATGAGCAGTTCTTC.

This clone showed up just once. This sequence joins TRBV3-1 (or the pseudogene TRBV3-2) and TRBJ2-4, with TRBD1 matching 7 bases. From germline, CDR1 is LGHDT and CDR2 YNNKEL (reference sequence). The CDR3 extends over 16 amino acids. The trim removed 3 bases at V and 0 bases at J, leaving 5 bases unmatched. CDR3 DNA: TGTGCCAGCAGCCAGCTGGGACAGTTAGCCAAAAACATTCAGTACTTC. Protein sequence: CASSQLGQLAKNIQYF.

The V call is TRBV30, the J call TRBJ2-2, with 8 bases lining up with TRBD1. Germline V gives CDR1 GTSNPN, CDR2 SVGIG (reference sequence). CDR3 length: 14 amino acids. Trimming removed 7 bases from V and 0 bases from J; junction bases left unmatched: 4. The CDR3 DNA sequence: TGTGCCTCTTCACAGGGGGCGAACACCGGGGAGCTGTTTTTT. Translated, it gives CASSQGANTGELFF.

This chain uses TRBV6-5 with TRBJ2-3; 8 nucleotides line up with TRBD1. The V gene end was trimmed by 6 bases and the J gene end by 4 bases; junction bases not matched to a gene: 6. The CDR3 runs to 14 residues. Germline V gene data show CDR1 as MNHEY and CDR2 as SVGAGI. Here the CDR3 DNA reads TGTGCCAGCAGCGAGGACAGGGCCCCAGATACGCAGTATTTT. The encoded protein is CASSEDRAPDTQYF.

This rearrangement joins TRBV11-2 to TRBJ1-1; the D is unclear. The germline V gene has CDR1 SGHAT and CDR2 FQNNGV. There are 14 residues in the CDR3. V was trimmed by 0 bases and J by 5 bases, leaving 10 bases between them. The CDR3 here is CASSLDTGSTEAFF. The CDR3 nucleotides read TGTGCCAGCAGCTTAGATACCGGGTCGACTGAAGCTTTCTTT. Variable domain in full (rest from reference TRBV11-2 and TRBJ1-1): EAGVAQSPRYKIIEKRQSVAFWCNPISGHATLYWYQQILGQGPKLLIQFQNNGVVDDSQLPKDRFSAERLKGVDSTLKIQPAKLEDSAVYLCASSLDTGSTEAFFGQGTRLTVV.

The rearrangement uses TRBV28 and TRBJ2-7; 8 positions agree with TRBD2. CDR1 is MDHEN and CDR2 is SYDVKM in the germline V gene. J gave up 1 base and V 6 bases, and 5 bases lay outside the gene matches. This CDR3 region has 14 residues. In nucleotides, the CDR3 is TGTGCCAGCAGAGAAAGCGGGGGATCCTACGAGCAGTACTTC. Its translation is CASRESGGSYEQYF.

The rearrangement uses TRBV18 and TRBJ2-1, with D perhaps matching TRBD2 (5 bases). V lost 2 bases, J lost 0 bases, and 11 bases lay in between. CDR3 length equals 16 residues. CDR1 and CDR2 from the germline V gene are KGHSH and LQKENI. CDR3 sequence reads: CASSPVGGSSYNEQFF. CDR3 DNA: TGTGCCAGCTCACCAGTTGGTGGGAGCTCCTACAATGAGCAGTTCTTC.

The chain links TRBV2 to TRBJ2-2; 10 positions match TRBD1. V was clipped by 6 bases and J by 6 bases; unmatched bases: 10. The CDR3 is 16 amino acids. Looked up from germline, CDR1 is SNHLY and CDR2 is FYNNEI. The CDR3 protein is CASSRDRGLKAGELFF. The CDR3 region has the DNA TGTGCCAGCAGCCGCGACAGGGGGCTAAAAGCCGGGGAGCTGTTTTTT.

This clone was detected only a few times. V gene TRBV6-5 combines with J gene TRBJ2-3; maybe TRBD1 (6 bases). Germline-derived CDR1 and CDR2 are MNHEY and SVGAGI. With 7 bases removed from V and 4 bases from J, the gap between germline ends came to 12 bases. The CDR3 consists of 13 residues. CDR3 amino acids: CASKTGSADTQYF. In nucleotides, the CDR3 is TGTGCCAGCAAGACAGGCTCGGCAGATACGCAGTATTTT.

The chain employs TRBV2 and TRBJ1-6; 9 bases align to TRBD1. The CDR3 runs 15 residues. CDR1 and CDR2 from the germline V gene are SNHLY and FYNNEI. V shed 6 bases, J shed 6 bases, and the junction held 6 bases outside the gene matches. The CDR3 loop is CASRSQQGANSPLHF. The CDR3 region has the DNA TGTGCCAGCAGAAGCCAACAGGGGGCTAATTCACCCCTCCACTTT.

CDR3: CAWSPQGGLLHEKLFF. DNA of the CDR3: TGTGCCTGGAGTCCTCAGGGGGGCTTACTCCATGAAAAACTGTTTTTT. The rearrangement links TRBV30 to TRBJ1-4, with TRBD1 identical over 7 bases. V was pared by 2 bases and J by 6 bases, with 12 bases of the junction left unmatched. Germline V gene sequence: CDR1 GTSNPN, CDR2 SVGIG (reference sequence). The CDR3 contains 16 residues.

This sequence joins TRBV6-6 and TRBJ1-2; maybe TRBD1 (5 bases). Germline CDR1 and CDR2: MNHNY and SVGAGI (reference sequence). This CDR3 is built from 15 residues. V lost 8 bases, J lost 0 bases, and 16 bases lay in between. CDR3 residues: CASARTPRANYGYTF. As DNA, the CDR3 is TGTGCCAGCGCAAGGACACCAAGAGCTAACTATGGCTACACCTTC.

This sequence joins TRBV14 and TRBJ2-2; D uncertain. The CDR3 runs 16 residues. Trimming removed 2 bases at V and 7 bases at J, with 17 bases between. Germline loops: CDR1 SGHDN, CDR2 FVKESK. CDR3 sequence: CASSQQAPTINGELFF. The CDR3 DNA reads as TGTGCCAGCAGCCAACAGGCCCCTACCATCAACGGGGAGCTGTTTTTT.

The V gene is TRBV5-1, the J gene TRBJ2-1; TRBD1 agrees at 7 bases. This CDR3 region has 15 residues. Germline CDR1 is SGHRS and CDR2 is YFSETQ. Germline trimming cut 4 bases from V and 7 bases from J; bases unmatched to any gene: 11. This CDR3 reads CASSLGTAVRNEQFF. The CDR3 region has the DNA TGCGCCAGCAGCCTCGGGACAGCGGTCCGGAATGAGCAGTTCTTC.

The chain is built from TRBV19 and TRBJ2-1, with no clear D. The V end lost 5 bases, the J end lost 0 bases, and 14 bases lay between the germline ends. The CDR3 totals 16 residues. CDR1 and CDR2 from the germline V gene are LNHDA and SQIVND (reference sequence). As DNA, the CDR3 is TGTGCCAGTAGTCGACTTCAGACGAGCTCCTACAATGAGCAGTTCTTC. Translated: CASSRLQTSSYNEQFF. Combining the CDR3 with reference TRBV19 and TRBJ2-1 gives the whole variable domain DGGITQSPKYLFRKEGQNVTLSCEQNLNHDAMYWYRQDPGQGLRLIYYSQIVNDFQKGDIAEGYSVSREKKESFPLTVTSAQKNPTAFYLCASSRLQTSSYNEQFFGPGTRLTVL.

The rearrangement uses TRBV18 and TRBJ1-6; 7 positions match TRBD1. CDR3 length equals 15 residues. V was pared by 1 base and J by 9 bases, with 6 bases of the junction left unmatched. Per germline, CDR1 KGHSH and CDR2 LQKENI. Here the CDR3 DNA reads TGTGCCAGCTCACCACAGGGGGCCGTTGGTTCACCCCTCCACTTT. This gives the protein CASSPQGAVGSPLHF. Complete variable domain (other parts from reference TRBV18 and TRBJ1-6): NAGVMQNPRHLVRRRGQEARLRCSPMKGHSHVYWYRQLPEEGLKFMVYLQKENIIDESGMPKERFSAEFPKEGPSILRIQQVVRGDSAAYFCASSPQGAVGSPLHFGNGTRLTVT.

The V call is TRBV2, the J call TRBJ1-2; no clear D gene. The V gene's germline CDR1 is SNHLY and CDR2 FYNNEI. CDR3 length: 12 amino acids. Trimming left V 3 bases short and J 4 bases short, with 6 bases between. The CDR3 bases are TGTGCCAGCAGTGACGGTACCTATGGCTACACCTTC. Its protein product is CASSDGTYGYTF.

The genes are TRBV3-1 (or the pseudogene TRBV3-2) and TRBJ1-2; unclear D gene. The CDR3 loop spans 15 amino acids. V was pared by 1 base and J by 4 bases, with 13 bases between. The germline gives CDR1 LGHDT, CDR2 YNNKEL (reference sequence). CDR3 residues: CASSQGGSKLYGYTF. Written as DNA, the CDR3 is TGTGCCAGCAGCCAAGGCGGCAGCAAACTCTATGGCTACACCTTC.

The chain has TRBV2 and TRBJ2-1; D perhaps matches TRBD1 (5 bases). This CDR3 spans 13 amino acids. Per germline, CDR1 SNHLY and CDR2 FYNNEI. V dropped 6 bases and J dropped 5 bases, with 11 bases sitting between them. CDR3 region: CASRRGSHNEQFF. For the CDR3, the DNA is TGTGCCAGCAGAAGGGGAAGCCACAATGAGCAGTTCTTC.

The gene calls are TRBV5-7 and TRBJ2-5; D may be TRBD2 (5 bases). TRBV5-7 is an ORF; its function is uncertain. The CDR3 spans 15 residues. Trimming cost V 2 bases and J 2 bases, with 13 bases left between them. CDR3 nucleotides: TGTGCCAGCAGCTTTGGACTGTATATACAAGAGACCCAGTACTTC. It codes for CASSFGLYIQETQYF.

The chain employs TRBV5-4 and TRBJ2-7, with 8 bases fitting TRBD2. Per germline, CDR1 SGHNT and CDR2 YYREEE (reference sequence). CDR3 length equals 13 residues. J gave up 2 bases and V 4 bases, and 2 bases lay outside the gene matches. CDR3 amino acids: CASSQGLAYEQYF. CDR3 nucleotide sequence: TGTGCCAGCAGCCAGGGACTAGCCTACGAGCAGTACTTC. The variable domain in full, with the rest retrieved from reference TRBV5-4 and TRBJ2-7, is ETGVTQSPTHLIKTRGQQVTLRCSSQSGHNTVSWYQQALGQGPQFIFQYYREEENGRGNFPPRFSGLQFPNYSSELNVNALELDDSALYLCASSQGLAYEQYFGPGTRLTVT.

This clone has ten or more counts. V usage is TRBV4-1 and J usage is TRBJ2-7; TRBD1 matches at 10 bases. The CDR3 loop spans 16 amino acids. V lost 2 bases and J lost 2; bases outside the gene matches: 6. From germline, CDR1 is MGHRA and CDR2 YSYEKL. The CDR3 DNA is TGCGCCAGCAGCCAACAACGGGACAGGGGAGCCTACGAGCAGTACTTC. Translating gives CASSQQRDRGAYEQYF.

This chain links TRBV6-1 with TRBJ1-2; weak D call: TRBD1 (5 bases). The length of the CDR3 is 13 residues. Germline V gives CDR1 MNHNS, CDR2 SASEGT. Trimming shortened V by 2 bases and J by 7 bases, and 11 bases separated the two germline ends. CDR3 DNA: TGTGCCAGCAGTGAACCGGCAGGGCTTGGCTACACCTTC. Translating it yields CASSEPAGLGYTF.

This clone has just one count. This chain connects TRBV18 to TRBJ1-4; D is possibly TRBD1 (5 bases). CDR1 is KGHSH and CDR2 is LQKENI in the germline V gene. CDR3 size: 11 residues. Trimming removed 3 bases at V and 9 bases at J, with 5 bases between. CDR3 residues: CASSPGQKLFF. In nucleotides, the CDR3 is TGTGCCAGCTCACCGGGGCAAAAACTGTTTTTT.

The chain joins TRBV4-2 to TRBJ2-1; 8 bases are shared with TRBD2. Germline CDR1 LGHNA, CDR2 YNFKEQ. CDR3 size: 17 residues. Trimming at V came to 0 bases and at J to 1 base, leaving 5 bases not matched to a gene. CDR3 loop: CASSQEPAGVSYNEQFF. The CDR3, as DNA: TGTGCCAGCAGCCAAGAGCCAGCGGGAGTTTCCTACAATGAGCAGTTCTTC.